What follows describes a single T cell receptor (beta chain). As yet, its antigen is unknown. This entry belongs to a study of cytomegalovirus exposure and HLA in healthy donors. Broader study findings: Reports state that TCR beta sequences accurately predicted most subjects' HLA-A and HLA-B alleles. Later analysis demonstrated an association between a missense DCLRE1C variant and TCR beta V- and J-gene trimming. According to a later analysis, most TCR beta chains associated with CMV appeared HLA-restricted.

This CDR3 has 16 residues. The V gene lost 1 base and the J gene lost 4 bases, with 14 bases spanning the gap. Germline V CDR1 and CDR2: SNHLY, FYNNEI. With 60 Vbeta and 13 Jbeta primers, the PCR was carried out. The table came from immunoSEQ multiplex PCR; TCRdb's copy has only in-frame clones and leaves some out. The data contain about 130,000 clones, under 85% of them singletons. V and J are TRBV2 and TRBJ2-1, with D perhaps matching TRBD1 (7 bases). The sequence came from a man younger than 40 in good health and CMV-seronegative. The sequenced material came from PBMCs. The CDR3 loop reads CASSEEGGTEYNEQFF. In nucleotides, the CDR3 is TGTGCCAGCAGTGAAGAGGGCGGGACAGAGTACAATGAGCAGTTCTTC. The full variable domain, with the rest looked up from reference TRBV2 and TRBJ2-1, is EPEVTQTPSHQVTQMGQEVILRCVPISNHLYFYWYRQILGQKVEFLVSFYNNEISEKSEIFDDQFSVERPDGSNFTLKIRSTKLEDSAMYFCASSEEGGTEYNEQFFGPGTRLTVL.